This record concerns one TCR beta chain sequence. CDR1 and CDR2 from the germline V gene are MGHRA and YSYEKL. Trimming pared 2 bases from V and 7 bases from J, leaving 11 bases between. CDR3 size: 13 residues. Target depth was 1 in 200,000 to 1 in 1 million T cells, about 10x per clonotype. Generated by immunoSEQ multiplex PCR, the TCRdb table keeps only in-frame clones and is missing some. The table shows roughly 220,000 clones, with more than 65% occurring only once. This entry is derived from a study of cytotoxic CD8 clonotypes in ibrutinib-treated CLL. Overall study: The patients, over ten relapsed/refractory and more than 14 treatment-naive, included about 18 who were IGHV unmutated. Partial responses totalled about 24 and complete responses 2; after median 68 months, roughly 14 remained remitted and around twelve progressed.

The chain is built from TRBV4-1 and TRBJ1-2, with TRBD1 as a possible D gene (5 bases). This clonotype was sampled from a human donor with chronic lymphocytic leukemia. The sample was PBMCs, taken after 12 months of ibrutinib treatment. The CDR3 DNA reads TGCGCCAGCAGCCAACCGGGACTATCTGGCTACACCTTC. Residues: CASSQPGLSGYTF.